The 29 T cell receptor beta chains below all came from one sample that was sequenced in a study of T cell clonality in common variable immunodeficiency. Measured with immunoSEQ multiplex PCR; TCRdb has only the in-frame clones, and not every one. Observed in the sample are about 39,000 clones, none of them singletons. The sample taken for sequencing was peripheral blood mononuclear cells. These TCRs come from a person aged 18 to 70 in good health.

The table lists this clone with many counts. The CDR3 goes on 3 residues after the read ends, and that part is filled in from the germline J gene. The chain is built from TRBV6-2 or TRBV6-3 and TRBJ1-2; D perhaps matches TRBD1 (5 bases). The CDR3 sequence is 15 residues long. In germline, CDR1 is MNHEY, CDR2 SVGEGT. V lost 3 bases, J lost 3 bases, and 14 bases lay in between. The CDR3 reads CASSYNVRDYYGYTF. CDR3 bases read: TGTGCCAGCAGTTATAACGTCAGGGACTACTATGGC.

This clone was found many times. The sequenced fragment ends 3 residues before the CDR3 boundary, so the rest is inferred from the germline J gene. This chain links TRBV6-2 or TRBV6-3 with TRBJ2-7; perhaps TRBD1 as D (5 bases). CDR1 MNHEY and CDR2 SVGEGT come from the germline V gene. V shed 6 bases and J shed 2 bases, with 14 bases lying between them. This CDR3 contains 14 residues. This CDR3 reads CASRRAGFAYEQYF. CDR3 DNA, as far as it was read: TGTGCCAGCAGAAGGGCAGGGTTCGCCTACGAG.

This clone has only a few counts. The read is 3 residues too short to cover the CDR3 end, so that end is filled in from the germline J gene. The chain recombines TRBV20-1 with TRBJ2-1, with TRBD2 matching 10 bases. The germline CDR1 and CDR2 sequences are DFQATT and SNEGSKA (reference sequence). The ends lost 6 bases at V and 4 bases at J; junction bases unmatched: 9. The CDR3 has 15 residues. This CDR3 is CSAKRTSGPYNEQFF. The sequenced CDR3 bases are TGCAGTGCGAAACGGACTAGCGGCCCATACAATGAG.

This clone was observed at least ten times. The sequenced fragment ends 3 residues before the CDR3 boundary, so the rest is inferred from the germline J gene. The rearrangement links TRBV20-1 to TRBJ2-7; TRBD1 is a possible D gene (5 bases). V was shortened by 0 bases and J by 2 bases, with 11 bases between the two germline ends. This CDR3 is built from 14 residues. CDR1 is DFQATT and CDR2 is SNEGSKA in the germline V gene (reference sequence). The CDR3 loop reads CSARDARGPYEQYF. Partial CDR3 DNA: TGCAGTGCTAGAGACGCAAGGGGCCCCTACGAG.

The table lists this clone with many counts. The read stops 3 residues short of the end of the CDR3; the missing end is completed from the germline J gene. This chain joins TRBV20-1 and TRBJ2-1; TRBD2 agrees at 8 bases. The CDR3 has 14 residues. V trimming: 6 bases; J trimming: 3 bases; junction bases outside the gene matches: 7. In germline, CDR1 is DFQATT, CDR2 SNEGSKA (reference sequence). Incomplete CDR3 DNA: TGCAGTGCAGCTCTAGCGGGCTTCTACAATGAG. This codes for CSAALAGFYNE. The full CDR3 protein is CSAALAGFYNEQFF.

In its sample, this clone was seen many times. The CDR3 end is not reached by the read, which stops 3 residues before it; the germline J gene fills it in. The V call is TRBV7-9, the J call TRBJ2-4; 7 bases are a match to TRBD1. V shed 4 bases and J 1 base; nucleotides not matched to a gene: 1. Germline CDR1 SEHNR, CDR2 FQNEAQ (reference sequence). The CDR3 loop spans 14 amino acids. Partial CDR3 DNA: TGTGCCAGCAGCTCGGACAGGGCCAAAAACATT. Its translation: CASSSDRAKNI. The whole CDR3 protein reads CASSSDRAKNIQYF.

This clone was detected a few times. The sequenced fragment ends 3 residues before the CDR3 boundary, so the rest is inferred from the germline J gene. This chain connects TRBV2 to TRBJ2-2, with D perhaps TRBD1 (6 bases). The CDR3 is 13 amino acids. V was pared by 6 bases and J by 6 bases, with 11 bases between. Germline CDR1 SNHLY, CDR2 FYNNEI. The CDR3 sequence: CASSPYRAGELFF. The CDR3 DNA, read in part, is TGTGCCAGCAGCCCATACAGGGCCGGGGAG.

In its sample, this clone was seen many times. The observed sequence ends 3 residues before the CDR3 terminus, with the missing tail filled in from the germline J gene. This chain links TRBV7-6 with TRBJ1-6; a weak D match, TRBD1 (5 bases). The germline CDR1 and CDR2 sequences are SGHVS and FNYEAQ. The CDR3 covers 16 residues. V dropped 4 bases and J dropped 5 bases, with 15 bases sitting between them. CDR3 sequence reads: CASSWSGTEDNSPLHF. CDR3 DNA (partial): TGTGCCAGCAGCTGGAGCGGGACGGAAGATAATTCACCC.

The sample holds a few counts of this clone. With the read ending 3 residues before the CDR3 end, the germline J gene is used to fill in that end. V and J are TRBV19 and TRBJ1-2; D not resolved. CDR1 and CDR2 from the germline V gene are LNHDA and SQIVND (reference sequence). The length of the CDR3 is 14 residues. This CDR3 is CASSISGRAVDYTF. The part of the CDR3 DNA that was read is TGTGCCAGTAGTATTAGCGGGAGGGCCGTTGAC.

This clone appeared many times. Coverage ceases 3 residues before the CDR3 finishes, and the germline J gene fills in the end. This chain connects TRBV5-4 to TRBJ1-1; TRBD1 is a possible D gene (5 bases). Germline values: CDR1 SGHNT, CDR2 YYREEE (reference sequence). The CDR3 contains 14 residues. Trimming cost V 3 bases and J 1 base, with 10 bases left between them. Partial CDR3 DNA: TGTGCCAGCAGCTCTCGACAGACGAACACTGAA. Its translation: CASSSRQTNTE. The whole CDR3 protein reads CASSSRQTNTEAFF.

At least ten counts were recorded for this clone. Partial CDR3 DNA: TGCAGCGTTGTGGGCGGGAGATTCTTCGACAATAAAGATACG. Protein product: CSVVGGRFFDNKDT. In full, the CDR3 reads CSVVGGRFFDNKDTQYF. The chain joins TRBV29-1 to TRBJ2-3; 7 positions agree with TRBD2. The read comes to an end 3 residues before the CDR3 does, leaving the germline J gene to fill in the end. V lost 4 bases and J lost 5; bases outside the gene matches: 18. The CDR3 totals 17 residues. In germline, CDR1 is SQVTM, CDR2 ANQGSEA.

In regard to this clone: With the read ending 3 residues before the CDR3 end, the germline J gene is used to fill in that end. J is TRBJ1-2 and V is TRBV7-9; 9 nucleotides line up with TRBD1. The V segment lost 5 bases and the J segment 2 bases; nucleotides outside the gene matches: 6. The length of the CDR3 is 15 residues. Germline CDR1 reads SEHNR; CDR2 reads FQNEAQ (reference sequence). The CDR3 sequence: CASSVPGQGNYGYTF. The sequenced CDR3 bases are TGTGCCAGCAGCGTCCCGGGACAGGGCAACTATGGC.

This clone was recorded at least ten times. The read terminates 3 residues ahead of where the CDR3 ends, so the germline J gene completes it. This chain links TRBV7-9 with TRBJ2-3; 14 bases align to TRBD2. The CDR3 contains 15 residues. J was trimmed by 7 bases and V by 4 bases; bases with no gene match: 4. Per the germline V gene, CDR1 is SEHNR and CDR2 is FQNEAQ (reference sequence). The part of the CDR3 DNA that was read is TGTGCCAGCAGCTCCCGACTAGCGGGAGGGAATACG. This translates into CASSSRLAGGNT. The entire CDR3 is CASSSRLAGGNTQYF. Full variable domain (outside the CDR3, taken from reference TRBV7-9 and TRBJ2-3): DTGVSQNPRHKITKRGQNVTFRCDPISEHNRLYWYRQTLGQGPEFLTYFQNEAQLEKSRLLSDRFSAERPKGSFSTLEIQRTEQGDSAMYLCASSSRLAGGNTQYFGPGTRLTVL.

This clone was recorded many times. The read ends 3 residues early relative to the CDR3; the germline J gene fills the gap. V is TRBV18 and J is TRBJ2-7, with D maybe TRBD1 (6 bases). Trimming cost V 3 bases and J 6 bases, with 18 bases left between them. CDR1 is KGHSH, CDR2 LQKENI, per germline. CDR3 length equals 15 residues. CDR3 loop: CASSPNTGKEGEQYF. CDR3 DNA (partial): TGTGCCAGCTCACCGAATACAGGGAAAGAGGGCGAG.

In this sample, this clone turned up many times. CDR3 DNA, as far as it was read: TGTGCCTGGTCGACCAAGACAGGTCTAAACGAAAAA. This sequence encodes CAWSTKTGLNEK. The entire CDR3 protein reads CAWSTKTGLNEKLFF. The genes are TRBV30 and TRBJ1-4; D may be TRBD1 (6 bases). The read terminates 3 residues before the CDR3 end, so the remaining end is supplied by the germline J gene. Trimming left V 5 bases short and J 8 bases short, with 21 bases between. CDR1 and CDR2 (germline): GTSNPN, SVGIG (reference sequence). The CDR3 has 15 amino acids.

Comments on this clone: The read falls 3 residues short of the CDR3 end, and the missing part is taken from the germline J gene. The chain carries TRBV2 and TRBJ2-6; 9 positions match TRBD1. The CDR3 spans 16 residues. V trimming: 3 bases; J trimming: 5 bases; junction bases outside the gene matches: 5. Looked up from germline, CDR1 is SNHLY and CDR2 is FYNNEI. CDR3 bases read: TGTGCCAGCAGTGAGCGGACAGGGGCCTGGGCCAACGTC. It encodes CASSERTGAWANV. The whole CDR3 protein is CASSERTGAWANVLTF.

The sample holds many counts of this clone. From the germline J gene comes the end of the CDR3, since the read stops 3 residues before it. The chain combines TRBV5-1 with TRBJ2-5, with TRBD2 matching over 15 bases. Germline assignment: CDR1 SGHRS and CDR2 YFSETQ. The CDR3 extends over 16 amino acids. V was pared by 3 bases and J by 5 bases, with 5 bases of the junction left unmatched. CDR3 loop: CASSSWTSGRVETQYF. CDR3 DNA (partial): TGCGCCAGCAGCTCGTGGACTAGCGGGAGGGTGGAGACC.

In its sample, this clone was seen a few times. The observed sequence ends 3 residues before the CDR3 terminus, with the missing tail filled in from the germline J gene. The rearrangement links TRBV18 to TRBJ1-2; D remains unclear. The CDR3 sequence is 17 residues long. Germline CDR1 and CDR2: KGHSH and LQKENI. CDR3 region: CASSPPKAGGSKNIYTF. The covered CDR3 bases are TGTGCCAGCTCACCACCGAAAGCGGGAGGTTCCAAAAACATC.

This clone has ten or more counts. Incomplete CDR3 DNA: TGTGCCAGCAGTGCCCCAGGAGGTTACAATGAG. Residues: CASSAPGGYNE. The CDR3 in its entirety is CASSAPGGYNEQFF. The chain joins TRBV6-1 to TRBJ2-1, with D perhaps matching TRBD2 (5 bases). Read data end 3 residues before the CDR3 end; the end is taken from the germline J gene. The germline V gene has CDR1 MNHNS and CDR2 SASEGT. The V end was cut by 4 bases, the J end by 4 bases, with 11 bases between. CDR3 length equals 14 residues.

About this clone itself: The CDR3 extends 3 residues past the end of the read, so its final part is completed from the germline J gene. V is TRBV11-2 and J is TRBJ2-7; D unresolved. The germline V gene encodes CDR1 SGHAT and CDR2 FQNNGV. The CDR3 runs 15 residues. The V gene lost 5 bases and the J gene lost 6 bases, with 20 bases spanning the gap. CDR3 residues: CASSPQALWQPEQYF. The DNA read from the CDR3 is TGTGCCAGCAGCCCGCAGGCCCTGTGGCAGCCCGAG. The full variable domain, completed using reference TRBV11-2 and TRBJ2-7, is EAGVAQSPRYKIIEKRQSVAFWCNPISGHATLYWYQQILGQGPKLLIQFQNNGVVDDSQLPKDRFSAERLKGVDSTLKIQPAKLEDSAVYLCASSPQALWQPEQYFGPGTRLTVT.

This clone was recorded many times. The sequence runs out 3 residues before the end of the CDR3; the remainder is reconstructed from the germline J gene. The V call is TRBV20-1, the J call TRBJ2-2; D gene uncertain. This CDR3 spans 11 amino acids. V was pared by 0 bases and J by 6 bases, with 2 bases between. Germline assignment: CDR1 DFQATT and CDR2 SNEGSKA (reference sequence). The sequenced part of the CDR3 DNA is TGCAGTGCTAGAGACGCCGGGGAG. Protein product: CSARDAGE. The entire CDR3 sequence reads CSARDAGELFF.

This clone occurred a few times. The sequenced CDR3 bases are TGTGCCAGCAGCCCAGGACTAAGCACAGATACG. Protein: CASSPGLSTDT. The CDR3 as a whole reads CASSPGLSTDTQYF. V gene TRBV7-9 combines with J gene TRBJ2-3; D is perhaps TRBD2 (6 bases). The read ends 3 residues shy of where the CDR3 ends; the end is completed using the germline J gene. Germline V CDR1 and CDR2: SEHNR, FQNEAQ (reference sequence). Trimming cost V 5 bases and J 0 bases, with 9 bases left between them. The CDR3 runs to 14 residues.

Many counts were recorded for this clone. The CDR3: CASSLPGTDDRTIYF. The sequenced CDR3 bases are TGTGCCAGCAGCTTACCCGGGACTGATGATAGGACC. This chain connects TRBV7-9 to TRBJ1-3, with TRBD1 as a possible D gene (5 bases). The CDR3 end lies 3 residues beyond the end of the read and is filled in from the germline J gene. Germline V CDR1 and CDR2: SEHNR, FQNEAQ (reference sequence). This CDR3 has 15 residues.

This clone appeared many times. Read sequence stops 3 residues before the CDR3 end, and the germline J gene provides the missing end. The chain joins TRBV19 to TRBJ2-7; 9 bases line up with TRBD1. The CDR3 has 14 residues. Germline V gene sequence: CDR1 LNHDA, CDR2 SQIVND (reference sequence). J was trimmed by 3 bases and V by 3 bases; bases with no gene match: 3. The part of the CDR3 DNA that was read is TGTGCCAGTAGTATGCTGGGACAGGGCTACGAG. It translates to CASSMLGQGYE. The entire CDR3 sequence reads CASSMLGQGYEQYF.

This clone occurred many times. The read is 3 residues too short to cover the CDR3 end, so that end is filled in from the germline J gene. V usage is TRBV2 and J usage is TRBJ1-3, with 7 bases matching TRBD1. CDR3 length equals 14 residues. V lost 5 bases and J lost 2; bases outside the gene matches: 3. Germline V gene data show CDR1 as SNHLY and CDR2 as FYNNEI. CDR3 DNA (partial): TGTGCCAGCAGTAAACAGGGGCCTGGAAACACC. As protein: CASSKQGPGNT. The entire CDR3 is CASSKQGPGNTIYF.

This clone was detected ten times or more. CDR3 in amino acids: CASSPGLVQETQYF. CDR3 DNA (partial): TGTGCCAGCAGCCCCGGGTTGGTCCAAGAGACC. The chain is built from TRBV7-9 and TRBJ2-5; no firm D call. The read stops 3 residues short of the end of the CDR3; the missing end is completed from the germline J gene. Germline V CDR1 and CDR2: SEHNR, FQNEAQ (reference sequence). V dropped 5 bases and J dropped 1 base, with 11 bases sitting between them. This CDR3 is built from 14 residues.

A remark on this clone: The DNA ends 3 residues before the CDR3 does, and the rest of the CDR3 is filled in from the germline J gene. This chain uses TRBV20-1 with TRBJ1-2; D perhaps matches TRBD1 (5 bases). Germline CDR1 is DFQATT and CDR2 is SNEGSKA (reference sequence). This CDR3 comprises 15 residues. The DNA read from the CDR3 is TGCAGTGCCCCGGTGGGTCGGGAGGACCGGGGGACC. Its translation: CSAPVGREDRGT. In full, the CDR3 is CSAPVGREDRGTYTF.

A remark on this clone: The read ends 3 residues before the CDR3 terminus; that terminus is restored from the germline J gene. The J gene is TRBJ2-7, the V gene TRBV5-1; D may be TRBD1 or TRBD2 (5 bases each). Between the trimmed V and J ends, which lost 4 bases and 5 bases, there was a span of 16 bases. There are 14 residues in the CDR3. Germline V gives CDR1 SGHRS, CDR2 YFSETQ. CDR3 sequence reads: CASSKDEGIHEQYF. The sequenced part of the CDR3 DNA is TGCGCCAGCAGCAAGGACGAGGGGATCCACGAG.

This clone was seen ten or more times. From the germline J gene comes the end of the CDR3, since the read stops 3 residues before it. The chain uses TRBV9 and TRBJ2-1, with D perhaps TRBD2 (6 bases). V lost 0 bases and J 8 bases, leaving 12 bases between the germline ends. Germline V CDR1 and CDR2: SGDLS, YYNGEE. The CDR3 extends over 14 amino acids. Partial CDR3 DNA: TGTGCCAGCAGCGTAGCTCAGCGGGTGGATGAG. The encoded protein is CASSVAQRVDE. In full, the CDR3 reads CASSVAQRVDEQFF.